This paragraph covers one T cell receptor beta chain sequence. Its antigen remains unidentified. Treatment in this sample: approximately nine-day PBMC culture with coronavirus spike peptide pools or control peptides (ViraFEST assay). Isolation of CD4+ T cells by negative selection took place after ten to eleven days of culture. Once obtained from cultured CD4+ T cells, the DNA was sequenced using the Oncomine TCR Beta short-read assay. TCRdb fed the PCR reads into MiXCR, producing one record per CDR3 protein. Altogether under 25,000 distinct CDR3 sequences are present, 26% being singletons, with the ten largest covering about a tenth. The sample comes from a study of vaccination and CD4 T cells after COVID-19. General study findings and limits: Vaccine-specific clones numbering 304 of 307 showed spike mono-reactivity in convalescent patients.

CDR1 and CDR2 from the germline V gene are SQVTM and ANQGSEA. Unmatched junction bases numbered 10, after V lost 7 bases and J lost 10 bases. The CDR3 consists of 12 residues. Sequencing was carried out using cultured CD4+ T cells from blood. The chain joins TRBV29-1 to TRBJ2-1; 7 nucleotides align to TRBD1. The TCR sequence derives from a human donor with COVID-19. This CDR3 is CSAWDRSGEQFF. CDR3 bases: TGCAGCGCCTGGGACAGATCAGGGGAGCAGTTCTTC.